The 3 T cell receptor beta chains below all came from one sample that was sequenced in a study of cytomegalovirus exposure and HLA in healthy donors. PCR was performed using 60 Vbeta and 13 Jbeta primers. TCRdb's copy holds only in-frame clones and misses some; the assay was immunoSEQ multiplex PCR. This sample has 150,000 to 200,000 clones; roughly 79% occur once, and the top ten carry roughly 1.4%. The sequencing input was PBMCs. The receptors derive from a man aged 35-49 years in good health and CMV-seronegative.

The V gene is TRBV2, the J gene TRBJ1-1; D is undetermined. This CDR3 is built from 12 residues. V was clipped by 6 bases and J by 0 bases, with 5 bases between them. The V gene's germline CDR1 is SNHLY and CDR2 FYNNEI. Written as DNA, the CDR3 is TGTGCCAGCAGCTTTTTGAACACTGAAGCTTTCTTT. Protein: CASSFLNTEAFF.

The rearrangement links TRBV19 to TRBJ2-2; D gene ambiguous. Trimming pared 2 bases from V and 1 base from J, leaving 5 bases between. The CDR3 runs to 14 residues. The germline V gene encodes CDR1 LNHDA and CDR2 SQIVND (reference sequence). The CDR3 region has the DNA TGTGCCAGTAGTATAATCGGGAACACCGGGGAGCTGTTTTTT. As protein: CASSIIGNTGELFF.

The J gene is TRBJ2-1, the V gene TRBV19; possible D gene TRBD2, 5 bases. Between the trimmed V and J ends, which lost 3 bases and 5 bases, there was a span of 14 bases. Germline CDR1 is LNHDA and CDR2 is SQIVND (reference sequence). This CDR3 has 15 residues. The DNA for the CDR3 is TGTGCCAGTAGTATCTCTCTAGCAGTCCACAATGAGCAGTTCTTC. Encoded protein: CASSISLAVHNEQFF. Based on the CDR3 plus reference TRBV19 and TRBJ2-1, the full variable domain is DGGITQSPKYLFRKEGQNVTLSCEQNLNHDAMYWYRQDPGQGLRLIYYSQIVNDFQKGDIAEGYSVSREKKESFPLTVTSAQKNPTAFYLCASSISLAVHNEQFFGPGTRLTVL.